The 22 T cell receptor beta chains below come from one sample, sequenced in a study of Graves' ophthalmopathy and Graves' hyperthyroidism. RNA transcripts yielded amplified TCR beta CDR3 regions. HTBI-primed RT-PCR formed the first round, and a multiplex PCR formed the second. TCRdb called the multiplex PCR reads again in MiXCR, with one record for every CDR3 protein. The table shows 150,000 to 200,000 distinct CDR3 sequences, with just under 40% occurring only once. Input material: peripheral blood. These receptors were taken from a man aged 30 to 39 with Graves' ophthalmopathy.

This clonotype was counted ten times or more. This chain uses TRBV4-1 with TRBJ2-7; D is unresolved. The germline V gene has CDR1 MGHRA and CDR2 YSYEKL. V was clipped by 1 base and J by 5 bases, with 15 bases between them. CDR3 length: 15 residues. CDR3 nucleotides: TGCGCCAGCAGCCAAGCAGGCCGGGTGCTGGACGAGCAGTACTTC. This codes for CASSQAGRVLDEQYF.

This clonotype was recorded at least ten times. The rearrangement links TRBV3-1 to TRBJ1-1, with D possibly matching TRBD1 (6 bases). Germline V lookup: CDR1 LGHDT, CDR2 YNNKEL (reference sequence). The CDR3 consists of 13 residues. Between the trimmed V and J ends, which lost 8 bases and 2 bases, there was a span of 12 bases. The CDR3 region is CASVPGQNTEAFF. CDR3 sequence (DNA): TGTGCCAGCGTCCCGGGACAAAACACTGAAGCTTTCTTT.

The chain joins TRBV7-2 to TRBJ1-5, with unresolved D. CDR1 and CDR2 (germline): SGHTA, FQGNSA. CDR3 length equals 15 residues. The ends were cut back, 5 bases at V and 0 bases at J, with 11 bases in the middle. CDR3 DNA sequence: TGTGCCAGCAGCCCCCAGGAGGATAGCAATCAGCCCCAGCATTTT. This encodes CASSPQEDSNQPQHF.

The table lists this clonotype with many counts. The chain employs TRBV9 and TRBJ1-2, with 7 bases that match TRBD1. Looked up from germline, CDR1 is SGDLS and CDR2 is YYNGEE. This CDR3 is 14 amino acids long. V lost 4 bases and J lost 2; bases outside the gene matches: 5. The chain's CDR3 is CASSLGQANYGYTF. CDR3 nucleotides: TGTGCCAGCAGCTTAGGACAGGCGAACTATGGCTACACCTTC.

At least ten counts were recorded for this clonotype. A junction boundary mismatches the germline segment, possibly from a read error. The V and J genes are TRBV2 and TRBJ1-1, with D possibly being TRBD1 (6 bases). Germline lookup yields CDR1 SNHLY and CDR2 FYNNEI. This CDR3 comprises 11 residues. CDR3 nucleotides: TGTGCCAGCAGGGGGGACACTGGAGCTTTCTTT. It specifies CASRGDTGAFF.

This clonotype was seen many times. The V gene is TRBV6-1, the J gene TRBJ1-3, with D maybe TRBD1 (5 bases). CDR1 is MNHNS, CDR2 SASEGT, per germline. Trimming removed 4 bases from V and 1 base from J, with 8 bases in between. This CDR3 is 14 amino acids long. The CDR3 is CASSGGTSGNTIYF. The CDR3 region has the DNA TGTGCCAGCAGTGGCGGGACTTCTGGAAACACCATATATTTT.

The gene calls are TRBV20-1 and TRBJ2-7; D could derive from TRBD1 or TRBD2 (5 bases each). Trimming stripped 3 bases from V and 3 bases from J, with 12 bases between. Germline CDR1 reads DFQATT; CDR2 reads SNEGSKA (reference sequence). The CDR3 covers 13 residues. The CDR3 spells CSASGTSNYEQYF. CDR3 in DNA: TGCAGTGCTAGTGGGACGTCCAACTACGAGCAGTACTTC.

This clonotype was seen many times. The chain employs TRBV12-3 or TRBV12-4 and TRBJ1-2; D might be TRBD1 (5 bases). CDR3 length: 12 residues. Trimming pared 5 bases from V and 8 bases from J, leaving 12 bases between. The CDR3 coding sequence is TGTGCCAGCAGTCTGGGACTTCGGGGCTACACCTTC. Residues: CASSLGLRGYTF.

In its sample, this clonotype was seen many times. In nucleotides, the CDR3 is TGTGCCAGCAGCCCCCGAGACAGGGGAGCTGGGGAGCAGTACTTC. Encoded protein: CASSPRDRGAGEQYF. The rearrangement joins TRBV7-9 to TRBJ2-7; TRBD1 aligns across 8 bases. In germline, CDR1 is SEHNR, CDR2 FQNEAQ (reference sequence). Trimming removed 5 bases from V and 7 bases from J; junction bases left unmatched: 13. The CDR3 runs to 15 residues. Variable domain in full (rest from reference TRBV7-9 and TRBJ2-7): DTGVSQNPRHKITKRGQNVTFRCDPISEHNRLYWYRQTLGQGPEFLTYFQNEAQLEKSRLLSDRFSAERPKGSFSTLEIQRTEQGDSAMYLCASSPRDRGAGEQYFGPGTRLTVT.

This clonotype appeared a few times. This chain links TRBV6-2 or TRBV6-3 with TRBJ1-2, with 8 bases fitting TRBD1. CDR1 and CDR2 (germline): MNHEY, SVGEGT. This CDR3 comprises 14 residues. V gave up 5 bases and J gave up 1 base; unmatched junction bases: 3. CDR3 nucleotide sequence: TGTGCCAGCAGTCTTGACAGGGGTAACTATGGCTACACCTTC. Translating it yields CASSLDRGNYGYTF.

This clonotype showed up many times. This sequence joins TRBV6-2 or TRBV6-3 and TRBJ2-4, with D perhaps being TRBD1 or TRBD2 (5 bases each). Per germline, CDR1 MNHEY and CDR2 SVGEGT. The CDR3 covers 15 residues. Trimming stripped 4 bases from V and 0 bases from J, with 10 bases between. This CDR3 reads CASSWDLLAKNIQYF. The DNA for the CDR3 is TGTGCCAGCAGTTGGGACCTTCTAGCCAAAAACATTCAGTACTTC.

The chain is built from TRBV6-1 and TRBJ1-3; D call uncertain. Germline CDR1 reads MNHNS; CDR2 reads SASEGT. Trimming stripped 8 bases from V and 7 bases from J, with 6 bases between. The CDR3 runs to 10 residues. The CDR3 DNA reads as TGTGCCAGCGGGGATAACACCATATATTTT. Encoded protein: CASGDNTIYF.

This clonotype was detected many times. V and J are TRBV20-1 and TRBJ2-2; either TRBD1 or TRBD2 may supply D (5 bases each). V shed 6 bases and J shed 4 bases, with 15 bases lying between them. Per the germline V gene, CDR1 is DFQATT and CDR2 is SNEGSKA (reference sequence). The CDR3 is made up of 14 amino acids. CDR3 DNA: TGCAGTGCCCTTAGGGGAGTCGGCACCGGGGAGCTGTTTTTT. The encoded protein is CSALRGVGTGELFF.

J is TRBJ2-7 and V is TRBV28, with D perhaps matching TRBD1 (6 bases). Germline assignment: CDR1 MDHEN and CDR2 SYDVKM. The V end was cut by 8 bases, the J end by 2 bases, with 10 bases between. This CDR3 comprises 12 residues. This CDR3 reads CASAGQTYEQYF. The CDR3 DNA reads as TGTGCCAGCGCCGGACAGACCTACGAGCAGTACTTC.

This clonotype was observed many times. The J gene is TRBJ2-3, the V gene TRBV9, with D possibly matching TRBD2 (5 bases). CDR1 is SGDLS and CDR2 is YYNGEE in the germline V gene. V dropped 3 bases and J dropped 1 base, with 12 bases sitting between them. The CDR3 totals 15 residues. This CDR3 is CASSEWAGRTDTQYF. CDR3 DNA sequence: TGTGCCAGCAGCGAGTGGGCGGGCCGCACAGATACGCAGTATTTT.

This clonotype was detected ten times or more. The rearrangement joins TRBV28 to TRBJ2-7; D possibly corresponds to TRBD1 (6 bases). Trimming removed 5 bases from V and 2 bases from J, with 10 bases in between. Germline V gene data show CDR1 as MDHEN and CDR2 as SYDVKM. CDR3 length: 13 amino acids. This chain's CDR3 is CASSPGHTYEQYF. CDR3 DNA: TGTGCCAGCAGTCCGGGACATACCTACGAGCAGTACTTC.

This CDR3 is CASSFSPPGQPQHF. In nucleotides, the CDR3 is TGTGCCAGCAGTTTTTCGCCCCCGGGTCAGCCCCAGCATTTT. The J gene is TRBJ1-5, the V gene TRBV28; D uncertain. Germline V gives CDR1 MDHEN, CDR2 SYDVKM. CDR3 length: 14 residues. Trimming cost V 3 bases and J 6 bases, with 12 bases left between them.

The chain is built from TRBV12-3 or TRBV12-4 and TRBJ1-2, with 7 bases fitting TRBD1. V was clipped by 6 bases and J by 4 bases; unmatched bases: 8. This CDR3 is 14 amino acids long. The CDR3 nucleotides are TGTGCCAGCAGCAGACAGGGACGGTTCTATGGCTACACCTTC. This translates into CASSRQGRFYGYTF.

The CDR3 region has the DNA TGTGCCAGCAGGACGACAGGGGTGGTCTACGAGCAGTACTTC. Translated: CASRTTGVVYEQYF. The genes are TRBV6-1 and TRBJ2-7; the match to TRBD1 covers 8 bases. The V segment lost 6 bases and the J segment 3 bases; nucleotides outside the gene matches: 7. The CDR3 is 14 amino acids. In germline, CDR1 is MNHNS, CDR2 SASEGT.

At least ten counts were recorded for this clonotype. The chain uses TRBV19 and TRBJ2-7, with a weak D call TRBD2 (5 bases). The CDR3 loop spans 14 amino acids. Germline V lookup: CDR1 LNHDA, CDR2 SQIVND (reference sequence). V lost 4 bases, J lost 2 bases, and 12 bases lay in between. The CDR3: CASSTWTGTYEQYF. CDR3 DNA sequence: TGTGCCAGTAGTACCTGGACGGGAACCTACGAGCAGTACTTC.

A remark on this clonotype: The junction and the germline gene differ at one end; a read error may be behind it. V is TRBV6-4 and J is TRBJ2-5; D assignment may be TRBD1 or TRBD2 (5 bases each). The CDR3 runs 15 residues. The germline CDR1 and CDR2 sequences are MRHNA and SNTAGT. Written as DNA, the CDR3 is TGTGCCAGCAGGGACTCCACTAGGGGCCAAGAGACCCAGTACTTC. It translates to CASRDSTRGQETQYF.

This clonotype was found many times. The chain joins TRBV19 to TRBJ1-5, with D perhaps matching TRBD1 (5 bases). Trimming left V 6 bases short and J 3 bases short, with 18 bases between. This CDR3 has 16 residues. The germline V gene encodes CDR1 LNHDA and CDR2 SQIVND (reference sequence). CDR3 coding DNA: TGTGCCAGTAGCGAACTCGGAACAGGCATCAATCAGCCCCAGCATTTT. Translated, it gives CASSELGTGINQPQHF. The variable domain in full, with the rest retrieved from reference TRBV19 and TRBJ1-5, is DGGITQSPKYLFRKEGQNVTLSCEQNLNHDAMYWYRQDPGQGLRLIYYSQIVNDFQKGDIAEGYSVSREKKESFPLTVTSAQKNPTAFYLCASSELGTGINQPQHFGDGTRLSIL.